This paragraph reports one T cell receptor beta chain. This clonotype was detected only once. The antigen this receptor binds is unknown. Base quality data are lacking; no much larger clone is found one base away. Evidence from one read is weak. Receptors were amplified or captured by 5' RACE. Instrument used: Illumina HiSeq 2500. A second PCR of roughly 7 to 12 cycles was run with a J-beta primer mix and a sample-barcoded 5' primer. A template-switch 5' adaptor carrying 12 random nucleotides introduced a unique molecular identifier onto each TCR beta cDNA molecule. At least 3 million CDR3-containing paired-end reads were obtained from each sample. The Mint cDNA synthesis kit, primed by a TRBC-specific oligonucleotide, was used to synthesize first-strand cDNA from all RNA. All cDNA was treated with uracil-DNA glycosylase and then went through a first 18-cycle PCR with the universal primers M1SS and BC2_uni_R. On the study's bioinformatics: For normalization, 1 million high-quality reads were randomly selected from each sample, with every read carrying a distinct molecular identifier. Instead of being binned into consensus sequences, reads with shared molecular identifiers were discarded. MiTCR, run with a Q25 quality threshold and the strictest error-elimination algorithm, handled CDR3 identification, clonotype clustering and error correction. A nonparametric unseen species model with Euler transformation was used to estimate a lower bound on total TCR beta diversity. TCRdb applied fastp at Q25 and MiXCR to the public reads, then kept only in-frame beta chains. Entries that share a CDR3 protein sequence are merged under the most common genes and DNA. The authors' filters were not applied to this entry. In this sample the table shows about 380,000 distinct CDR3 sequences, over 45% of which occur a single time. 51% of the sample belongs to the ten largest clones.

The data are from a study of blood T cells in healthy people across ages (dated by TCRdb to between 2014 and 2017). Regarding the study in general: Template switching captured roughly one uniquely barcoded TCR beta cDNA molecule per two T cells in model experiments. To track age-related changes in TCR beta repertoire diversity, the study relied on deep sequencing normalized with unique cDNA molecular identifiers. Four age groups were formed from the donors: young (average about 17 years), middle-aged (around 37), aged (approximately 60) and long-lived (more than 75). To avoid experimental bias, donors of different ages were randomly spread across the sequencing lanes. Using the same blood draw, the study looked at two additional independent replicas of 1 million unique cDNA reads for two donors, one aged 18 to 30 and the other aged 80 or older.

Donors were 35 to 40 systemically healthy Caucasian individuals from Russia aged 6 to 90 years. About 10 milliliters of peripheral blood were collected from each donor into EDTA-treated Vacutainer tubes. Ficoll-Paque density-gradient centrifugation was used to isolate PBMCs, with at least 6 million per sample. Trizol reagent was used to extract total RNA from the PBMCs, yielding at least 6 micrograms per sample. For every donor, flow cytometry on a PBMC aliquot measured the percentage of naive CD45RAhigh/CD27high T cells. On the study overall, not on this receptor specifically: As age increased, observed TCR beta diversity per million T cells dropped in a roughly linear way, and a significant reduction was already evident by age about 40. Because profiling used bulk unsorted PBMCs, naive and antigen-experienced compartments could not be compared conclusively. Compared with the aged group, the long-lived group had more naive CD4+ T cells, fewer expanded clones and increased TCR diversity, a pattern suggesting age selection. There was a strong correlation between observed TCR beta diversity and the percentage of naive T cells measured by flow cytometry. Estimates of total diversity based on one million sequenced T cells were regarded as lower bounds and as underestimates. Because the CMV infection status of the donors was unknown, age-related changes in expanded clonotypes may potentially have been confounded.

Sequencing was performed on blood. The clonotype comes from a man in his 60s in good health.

The CDR3 is CSAAPNTQYF. Read as DNA, the sequence is TGCAGCGCAGCGCCGAATACGCAGTATTTT. The rearranged segments are TRBV29-1 and TRBJ2-3, with the D segment identity uncertain. The V end loses 7 bases and the J end loses 7 bases, and a stretch of 9 bases separates them. According to the germline V gene, CDR1 reads SQVTM and CDR2 reads ANQGSEA. The CDR3 sequence holds 10 residues, the cysteine and phenylalanine included. This entry keeps only the CDR3 DNA: 30 bases, framed from base 1.